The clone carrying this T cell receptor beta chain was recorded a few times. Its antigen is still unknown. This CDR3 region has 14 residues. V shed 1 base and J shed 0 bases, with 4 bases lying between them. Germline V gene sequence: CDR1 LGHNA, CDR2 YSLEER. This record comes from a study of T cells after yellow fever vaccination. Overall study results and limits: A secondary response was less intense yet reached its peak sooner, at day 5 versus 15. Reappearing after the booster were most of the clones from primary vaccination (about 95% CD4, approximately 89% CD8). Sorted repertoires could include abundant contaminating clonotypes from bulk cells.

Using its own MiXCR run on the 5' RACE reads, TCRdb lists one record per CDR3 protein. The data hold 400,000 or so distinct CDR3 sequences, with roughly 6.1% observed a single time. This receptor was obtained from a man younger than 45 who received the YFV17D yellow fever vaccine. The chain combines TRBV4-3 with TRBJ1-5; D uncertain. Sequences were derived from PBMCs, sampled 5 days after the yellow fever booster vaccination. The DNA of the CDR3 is TGCGCCAGCAGCCAAGCGTATAGCAATCAGCCCCAGCATTTT. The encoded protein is CASSQAYSNQPQHF.